The rows below give T cell receptor beta chains drawn from one sample of a study of T cell repertoires in cytomegalovirus infection. TCRdb reanalysed the reads using MiXCR and keeps one entry per CDR3 protein. Counted here are 400,000 or so distinct CDR3 sequences, about 33% occurring once; the ten biggest clones make up roughly an eighth. Sequences were obtained from PBMCs. These receptors originate from a human donor in good health (CMV status not recorded). Some clones in this sample may be carry-over from other donors' samples. CDR3s include the opening cysteine and the closing phenylalanine or tryptophan. A D gene is named only where the DNA matches it firmly. Clone sizes are given selectively: once, few, many, or a class where the clone is expanded.

TGTGCCAGCAGCTACGAGGGCAGGGTTCTGTTTTTT CASSYEGRVLFF TRBJ1-4 TRBV7-2 NA NA
TGTGCCAGCAGTTCAACTCTAACTGAAGCTTTCTTT CASSSTLTEAFF TRBJ1-1 TRBV27 NA NA
TGTGCCAGCATCGGCGGTGGTGAAGCTTTCTTT CASIGGGEAFF TRBJ1-1 TRBV6-5 NA many
TGTGCCAGCAGCCATACGACAGGGTCCCCGGAGACCCAGTACTTC CASSHTTGSPETQYF TRBJ2-5 TRBV7-9 TRBD1 NA
TGTGCCAGCAGCCGGCCGACAGGACCCACCACCTACGAGCAGTACTTC CASSRPTGPTTYEQYF TRBJ2-7 TRBV4-2 NA NA
TGTGCCAGCAGTTACTCGACAGGGCCTGGAGAGACCCAGTACTTC CASSYSTGPGETQYF TRBJ2-5 TRBV6-2/TRBV6-3 TRBD1 NA
TGTGCCAGTGGCAGGGGGCTCACTGAAGCTTTCTTT CASGRGLTEAFF TRBJ1-1 TRBV19 TRBD1 many
TGCGCCAGCAGTTCGAGGGCAGGTTCGAACACCGGGGAGCTGTTTTTT CASSSRAGSNTGELFF TRBJ2-2 TRBV5-1 NA few
TGTGCTAGTGGACCCTGGAGGAGTAATGACCAGCCCCAGCATTTT CASGPWRSNDQPQHF TRBJ1-5 TRBV12-5 NA NA
TGTGCCAGTAGTGTTCAGGGGGCAGATACGCAGTATTTT CASSVQGADTQYF TRBJ2-3 TRBV19 TRBD1 NA
TGTGCCAGCACTCCGAGGGGGACAGCCCTTTACGGAAACACCTTC CASTPRGTALYGNTF TRBJ1-2 TRBV28 TRBD1 NA
TGCAGTGCTAGGCGGGCTAGCGGGGGCCAAGAGACCCAGTACTTC CSARRASGGQETQYF TRBJ2-5 TRBV20-1 TRBD2 NA
TGTGCCAGCAGTTTCCTAGCGGGGGTAAACACCGGGGAGCTGTTTTTT CASSFLAGVNTGELFF TRBJ2-2 TRBV12-3/TRBV12-4 TRBD2 many
TGTGCCAGCAGTTACCCGGGGATCGCCCCTGAAGCTTTCTTT CASSYPGIAPEAFF TRBJ1-1 TRBV6-2/TRBV6-3 NA NA
TGTGCTAGTGGTTTGGACGGACTAGCGGGCGATACGCAGTATTTT CASGLDGLAGDTQYF TRBJ2-3 TRBV12-5 TRBD2 few
TGTGCCAGCAGCTTAGGTTCTCTCTGGTTCTCTGGAAACACCATATATTTT CASSLGSLWFSGNTIYF TRBJ1-3 TRBV7-8 NA NA
TGTGCCAGCAAGCCCCCAGGGCCTTCGAACACCGGGGAGCTGTTTTTT CASKPPGPSNTGELFF TRBJ2-2 TRBV28 NA many
TGCGCCAGCAGTCAATCATTCCCCCGCTACGAGCAGTACTTC CASSQSFPRYEQYF TRBJ2-7 TRBV23-1 NA NA
TGTGCCAGCAGCCCTTCGGCCGGCAACACCGGGGAGCTGTTTTTT CASSPSAGNTGELFF TRBJ2-2 TRBV7-7 NA few
TGTGCCAGCAGCCCCCGACAGGGGTTGGGTGACAATGAGCAGTTCTTC CASSPRQGLGDNEQFF TRBJ2-1 TRBV11-2 TRBD1 many
TGTGCCAGCGCCAGGGACAGGGATATCGGAGAGACCCAGTACTTC CASARDRDIGETQYF TRBJ2-5 TRBV5-4 TRBD1 NA
TGTGCCAGCAGCTTAGACCCAGCTAATGAAAAACTGTTTTTT CASSLDPANEKLFF TRBJ1-4 TRBV7-6 NA many
TGTGCCAGCAGTAGACTAGCGGGGGGGCTTTCCACAGATACGCAGTATTTT CASSRLAGGLSTDTQYF TRBJ2-3 TRBV2 TRBD2 few
TGTGCCACCAGCAGAGACCAAACGGACAGTTGGCTGAGGAATGGCTACACCTTC CATSRDQTDSWLRNGYTF TRBJ1-2 TRBV15 NA few
TGTGCCAGCAGTTACTCGATTTTCGAGTTACGGCTACCTGAAGCCGAGGAGACCCAGTACTTC CASSYSIFELRLPEAEETQYF TRBJ2-5 TRBV6-2/TRBV6-3 NA NA
TGTGCCAGCAGTTTTCAGGGGAATTACGAGCAGTACTTC CASSFQGNYEQYF TRBJ2-7 TRBV6-2/TRBV6-3 NA NA
TGTGCCAGTAGTATAAGCGCCTACAATGAGCAGTTCTTC CASSISAYNEQFF TRBJ2-1 TRBV19 NA NA
TGTGCCATCAGGGCCGGGACAGCAGACGAGCAGTACTTC CAIRAGTADEQYF TRBJ2-7 TRBV10-3 TRBD1 NA
TGTGCCAGCAGTTCGACAGGGGGTGCTTCTAACTATGGCTACACCTTC CASSSTGGASNYGYTF TRBJ1-2 TRBV27 TRBD1 NA
TGCGCCAGCAGCCCCCCCGACAGGCCCTATGGCTACACCTTC CASSPPDRPYGYTF TRBJ1-2 TRBV4-3 NA few
TGTGCCAGCAGCTTAGCCGGATTGCAGGATGAGCAGTTCTTC CASSLAGLQDEQFF TRBJ2-1 TRBV7-2 NA few
TGTGCCAGCAGTGTAGACAGGGTGGTGAACACCGGGGAGCTGTTTTTT CASSVDRVVNTGELFF TRBJ2-2 TRBV2 TRBD1 once
TGCGCCAGCAGCCTCACTAGCGGGGGGGCTGGGACCCAGTACTTC CASSLTSGGAGTQYF TRBJ2-5 TRBV4-1 TRBD2 few